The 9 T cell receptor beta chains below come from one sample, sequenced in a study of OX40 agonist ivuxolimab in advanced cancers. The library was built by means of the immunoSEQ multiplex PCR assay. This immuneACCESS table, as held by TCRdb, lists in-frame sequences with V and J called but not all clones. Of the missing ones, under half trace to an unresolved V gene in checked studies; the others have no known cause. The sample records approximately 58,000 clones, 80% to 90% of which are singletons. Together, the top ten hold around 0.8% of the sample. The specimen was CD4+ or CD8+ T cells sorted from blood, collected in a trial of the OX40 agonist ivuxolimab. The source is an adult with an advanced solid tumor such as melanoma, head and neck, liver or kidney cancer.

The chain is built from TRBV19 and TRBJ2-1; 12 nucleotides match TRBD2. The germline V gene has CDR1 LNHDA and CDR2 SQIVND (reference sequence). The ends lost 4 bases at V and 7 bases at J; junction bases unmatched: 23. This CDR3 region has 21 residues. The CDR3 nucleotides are TGTGCCAGTAGTAATGCAGGGGTAGGACTAGCGGGAAATGGGGGCCGGAATGAGCAGTTCTTC. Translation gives CASSNAGVGLAGNGGRNEQFF.

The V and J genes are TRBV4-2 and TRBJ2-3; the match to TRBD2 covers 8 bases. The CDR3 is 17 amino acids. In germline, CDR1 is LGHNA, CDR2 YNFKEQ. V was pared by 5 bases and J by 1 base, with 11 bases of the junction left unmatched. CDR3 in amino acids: CASSSPGGKGGTDTQYF. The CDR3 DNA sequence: TGTGCCAGCAGCTCCCCGGGGGGGAAAGGAGGCACAGATACGCAGTATTTT.

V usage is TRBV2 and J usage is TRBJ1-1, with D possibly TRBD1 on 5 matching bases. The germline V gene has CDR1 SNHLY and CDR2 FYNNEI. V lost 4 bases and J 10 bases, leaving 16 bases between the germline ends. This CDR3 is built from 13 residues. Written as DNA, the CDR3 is TGTGCCAGCAGTGGAAGGGACCTGTTAAGAGCTTTCTTT. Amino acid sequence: CASSGRDLLRAFF.

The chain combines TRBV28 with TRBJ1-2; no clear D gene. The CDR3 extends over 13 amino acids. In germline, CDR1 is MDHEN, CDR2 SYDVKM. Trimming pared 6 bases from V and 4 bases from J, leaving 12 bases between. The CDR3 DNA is TGTGCCAGCAGGGCGGGAAGCGCCTATGGCTACACCTTC. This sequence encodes CASRAGSAYGYTF.

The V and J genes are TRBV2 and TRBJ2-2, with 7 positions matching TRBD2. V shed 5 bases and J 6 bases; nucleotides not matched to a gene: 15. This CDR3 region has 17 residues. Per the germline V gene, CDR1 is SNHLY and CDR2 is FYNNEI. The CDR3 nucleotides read TGTGCCAGCAGTCCTAGGCTGGCGGGAGTGAGGGCCGGGGAGCTGTTTTTT. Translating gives CASSPRLAGVRAGELFF.

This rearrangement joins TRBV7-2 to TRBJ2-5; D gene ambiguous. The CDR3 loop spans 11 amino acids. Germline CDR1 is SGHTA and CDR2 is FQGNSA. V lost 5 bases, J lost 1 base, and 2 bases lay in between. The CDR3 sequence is CASSLQETQYF. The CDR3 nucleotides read TGTGCCAGCAGCCTCCAAGAGACCCAGTACTTC. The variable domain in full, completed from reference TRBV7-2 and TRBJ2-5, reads GAGVSQSPSNKVTEKGKDVELRCDPISGHTALYWYRQSLGQGLEFLIYFQGNSAPDKSGLPSDRFSAERTGGSVSTLTIQRTQQEDSAVYLCASSLQETQYFGPGTRLLVL.

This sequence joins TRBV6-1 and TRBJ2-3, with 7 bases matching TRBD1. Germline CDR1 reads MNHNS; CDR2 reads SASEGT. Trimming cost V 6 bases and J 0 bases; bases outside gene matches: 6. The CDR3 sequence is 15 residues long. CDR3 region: CASSRDSSSTDTQYF. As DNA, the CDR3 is TGTGCCAGCAGCCGGGACAGTTCTAGCACAGATACGCAGTATTTT.

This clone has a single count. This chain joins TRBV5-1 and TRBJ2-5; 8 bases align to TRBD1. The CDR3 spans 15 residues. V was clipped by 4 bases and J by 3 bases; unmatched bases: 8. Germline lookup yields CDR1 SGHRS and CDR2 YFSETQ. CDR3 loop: CASSTGQVWEETQYF. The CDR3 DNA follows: TGCGCCAGCAGCACGGGACAGGTTTGGGAAGAGACCCAGTACTTC.

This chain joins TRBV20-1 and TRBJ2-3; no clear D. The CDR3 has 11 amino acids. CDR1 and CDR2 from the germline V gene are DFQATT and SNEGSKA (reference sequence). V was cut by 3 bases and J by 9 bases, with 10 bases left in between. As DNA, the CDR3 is TGCAGTGCTAGTAACCAGAAAACGCAGTATTTT. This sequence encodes CSASNQKTQYF.